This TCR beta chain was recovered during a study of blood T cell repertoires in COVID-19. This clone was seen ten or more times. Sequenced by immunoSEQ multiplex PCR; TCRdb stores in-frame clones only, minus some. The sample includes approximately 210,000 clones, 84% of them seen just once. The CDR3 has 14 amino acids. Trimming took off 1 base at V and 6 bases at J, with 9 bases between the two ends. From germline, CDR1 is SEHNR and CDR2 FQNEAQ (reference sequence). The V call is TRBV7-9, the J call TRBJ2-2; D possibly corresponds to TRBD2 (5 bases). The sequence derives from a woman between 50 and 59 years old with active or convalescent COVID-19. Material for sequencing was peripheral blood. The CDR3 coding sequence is TGTGCCAGCAGCTTAGGGACTCAGGCCGGGGAGCTGTTTTTT. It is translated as CASSLGTQAGELFF. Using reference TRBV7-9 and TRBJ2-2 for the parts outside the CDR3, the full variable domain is DTGVSQNPRHKITKRGQNVTFRCDPISEHNRLYWYRQTLGQGPEFLTYFQNEAQLEKSRLLSDRFSAERPKGSFSTLEIQRTEQGDSAMYLCASSLGTQAGELFFGEGSRLTVL.